The 21 T cell receptor beta chains presented below share a single source sample, sequenced in a study of PD-1 blockade in mismatch repair-deficient tumors. Profiling relied on immunoSEQ multiplex PCR, and the TCRdb table lists in-frame clones only, not all of them. The data hold approximately 120,000 clones, with 86% observed a single time. The input for sequencing was peripheral blood, taken 44 weeks after starting pembrolizumab. Receptors were obtained from an adult with mismatch repair-deficient cancer.

The J gene is TRBJ1-1, the V gene TRBV6-5; D is unresolved. The CDR3 is made up of 15 amino acids. V dropped 0 bases and J dropped 1 base, with 9 bases sitting between them. Germline-derived CDR1 and CDR2 are MNHEY and SVGAGI. The CDR3 loop is CASSYSGRSNTEAFF. CDR3 in DNA: TGTGCCAGCAGTTACTCAGGCCGGTCGAACACTGAAGCTTTCTTT.

This clone showed up just once. The V call is TRBV28, the J call TRBJ2-2; 8 nucleotides line up with TRBD2. The ends lost 4 bases at V and 1 base at J; junction bases unmatched: 2. This CDR3 has 15 amino acids. The V gene's germline CDR1 is MDHEN and CDR2 SYDVKM. CDR3 sequence: CASSWAGGNTGELFF. CDR3 DNA sequence: TGTGCCAGCAGTTGGGCGGGAGGGAACACCGGGGAGCTGTTTTTT.

The chain recombines TRBV29-1 with TRBJ2-7; 7 bases fit TRBD1. Per germline, CDR1 SQVTM and CDR2 ANQGSEA. This CDR3 contains 12 residues. V dropped 8 bases and J dropped 4; count of bases not matched to a gene: 8. As DNA, the CDR3 is TGCAGCACGCGGACAGGTTCTTACGAGCAGTACTTC. Its protein is CSTRTGSYEQYF.

The chain couples TRBV5-1 to TRBJ2-3; the match to TRBD2 covers 8 bases. There are 14 residues in the CDR3. The junction had 3 bases not matched to a gene; V was cut back by 0 bases and J by 6 bases. Germline V gene lookup returns CDR1 SGHRS and CDR2 YFSETQ. CDR3 bases: TGCGCCAGCAGCTTGGGGACTAGCATTGATACGCAGTATTTT. It yields the protein CASSLGTSIDTQYF.

V and J are TRBV7-8 and TRBJ2-5; a weak D match, TRBD2 (6 bases). CDR1 is SGHVS, CDR2 FQNEAQ, per germline. Trimming took 5 bases from V and 4 from J, leaving 11 bases between them. This CDR3 is 13 amino acids long. The CDR3 sequence: CASSERERETQYF. CDR3 in DNA: TGTGCCAGCAGCGAACGGGAGAGAGAGACCCAGTACTTC.

CDR3 coding DNA: TGTGCCAGCAGCCGACTAGCGGGCGTTCAAGAGACCCAGTACTTC. Protein product: CASSRLAGVQETQYF. The chain recombines TRBV7-9 with TRBJ2-5; 10 positions match TRBD2. CDR1 is SEHNR, CDR2 FQNEAQ, per germline (reference sequence). After removal of 5 bases from V and 2 bases from J, the junction contained 5 bases not matched to a gene. The CDR3 sequence is 15 residues long.

The gene calls are TRBV11-2 and TRBJ2-7, with D perhaps TRBD2 (6 bases). Trimming took 5 bases from V and 2 from J, leaving 13 bases between them. The CDR3 is 14 residues long. Germline CDR1 and CDR2: SGHAT and FQNNGV. CDR3: CASSKTAGAYEQYF. CDR3 in DNA: TGTGCCAGCAGCAAAACAGCGGGCGCCTACGAGCAGTACTTC.

This rearrangement joins TRBV2 to TRBJ1-1; D may be TRBD1 (5 bases). V was clipped by 10 bases and J by 0 bases, with 15 bases between them. The CDR3 has 14 residues. Germline CDR1 is SNHLY and CDR2 is FYNNEI. CDR3 coding DNA: TGTGCCAAAACAGGAGGCCGAATGAACACTGAAGCTTTCTTT. This sequence encodes CAKTGGRMNTEAFF.

The rearrangement links TRBV7-2 to TRBJ2-7; tentative D call: TRBD2 (7 bases). The V end lost 1 base, the J end lost 4 bases, and 14 bases lay between the germline ends. The CDR3 length is 15 residues. Per the germline V gene, CDR1 is SGHTA and CDR2 is FQGNSA. The CDR3, as DNA: TGTGCCAGCAGCTTAGGAGGGGGAGGGTATTACGAGCAGTACTTC. Residues: CASSLGGGGYYEQYF.

V usage is TRBV29-1 and J usage is TRBJ1-1, with TRBD1 identical over 12 bases. Germline CDR1 and CDR2: SQVTM and ANQGSEA. CDR3 length: 15 amino acids. The CDR3 bases are TGCAGTGTATGGGGACAGGGGGCGCTTGGCACTGAAGCTTTCTTT. It translates to CSVWGQGALGTEAFF.

The rearrangement uses TRBV27 and TRBJ2-2; the D gene is possibly TRBD1 (6 bases). Germline values: CDR1 MNHEY, CDR2 SMNVEV (reference sequence). The CDR3 totals 15 residues. V dropped 8 bases and J dropped 5 bases, with 18 bases sitting between them. This CDR3 is CASQLSTGLTGELFF. CDR3 in DNA: TGTGCCAGCCAACTTTCAACAGGGTTAACCGGGGAGCTGTTTTTT.

This rearrangement joins TRBV7-9 to TRBJ1-2; D gene ambiguous. CDR1 and CDR2 (germline): SEHNR, FQNEAQ (reference sequence). The V end lost 3 bases, the J end lost 3 bases, and 11 bases lay between the germline ends. The CDR3 consists of 14 residues. CDR3 region: CASSLLSGDYGYTF. The CDR3 nucleotides are TGTGCCAGCAGCTTGCTGAGCGGAGACTATGGCTACACCTTC.

The gene calls are TRBV27 and TRBJ2-7; 10 bases line up with TRBD2. V shed 5 bases, J shed 1 base, and the junction held 2 bases outside the gene matches. Germline V gene lookup returns CDR1 MNHEY and CDR2 SMNVEV (reference sequence). The CDR3 spans 14 residues. The CDR3 region has the DNA TGTGCCAGCAGTCGGACTAGCGGATCCTACGAGCAGTACTTC. Its protein product is CASSRTSGSYEQYF.

The V and J genes are TRBV4-1 and TRBJ2-7; D is possibly TRBD2 (6 bases). The length of the CDR3 is 20 residues. Trimming left V 1 base short and J 5 bases short, with 30 bases between. Germline V gene lookup returns CDR1 MGHRA and CDR2 YSYEKL. In DNA, the CDR3 is TGCGCCAGCAGCCAAGTAGGAAGAAGCAAGTTGGGGACTCGTCTTAACGAGCAGTACTTC. It is translated as CASSQVGRSKLGTRLNEQYF.

The chain carries TRBV6-5 and TRBJ1-2; D is unresolved. Germline V lookup: CDR1 MNHEY, CDR2 SVGAGI. Trimming took off 11 bases at V and 0 bases at J, with 16 bases between the two ends. The length of the CDR3 is 14 residues. The CDR3 sequence: CAAAARWANYGYTF. The CDR3 DNA reads as TGTGCCGCAGCTGCTAGATGGGCTAACTATGGCTACACCTTC.

The chain is built from TRBV27 and TRBJ2-3, with D uncertain. The germline CDR1 and CDR2 sequences are MNHEY and SMNVEV (reference sequence). Trimming cost V 4 bases and J 4 bases, with 12 bases left between them. This CDR3 has 14 amino acids. CDR3 in amino acids: CASSYHVRADTQYF. CDR3 sequence (DNA): TGTGCCAGCAGTTACCATGTCCGGGCAGATACGCAGTATTTT.

V usage is TRBV27 and J usage is TRBJ2-6, with 7 bases fitting TRBD1. Germline loops: CDR1 MNHEY, CDR2 SMNVEV (reference sequence). V shed 6 bases and J 2 bases; nucleotides not matched to a gene: 4. The CDR3 is 15 amino acids. CDR3 DNA sequence: TGTGCCAGCAGCCTGGGACAGACTGGGGCCAACGTCCTGACTTTC. Encoded protein: CASSLGQTGANVLTF. The complete variable domain, with remaining parts taken from reference TRBV27 and TRBJ2-6, reads EAQVTQNPRYLITVTGKKLTVTCSQNMNHEYMSWYRQDPGLGLRQIYYSMNVEVTDKGDVPEGYKVSRKEKRNFPLILESPSPNQTSLYFCASSLGQTGANVLTFGAGSRLTVL.

The chain recombines TRBV10-3 with TRBJ2-5; TRBD2 matches at 8 bases. Per germline, CDR1 ENHRY and CDR2 SYGVKD. This CDR3 has 17 amino acids. V lost 2 bases and J lost 0; bases outside the gene matches: 8. Written as DNA, the CDR3 is TGTGCCATCAGTGAGGGCCGGGCTAGCGGGCACCAAGAGACCCAGTACTTC. It translates to CAISEGRASGHQETQYF.

The count of this clone is one. The rearrangement links TRBV11-3 to TRBJ1-4, with D uncertain. V was shortened by 0 bases and J by 8 bases, with 16 bases between the two germline ends. CDR1 and CDR2 (germline): SGHNT, YENEEA. The CDR3 runs 16 residues. DNA for the CDR3: TGTGCCAGCAGCTTAGACGGACCCTCGTCGAGCGAAAAACTGTTTTTT. This gives the protein CASSLDGPSSSEKLFF. Combining the CDR3 with reference TRBV11-3 and TRBJ1-4 gives the whole variable domain EAGVVQSPRYKIIEKKQPVAFWCNPISGHNTLYWYLQNLGQGPELLIRYENEEAVDDSQLPKDRFSAERLKGVDSTLKIQPAELGDSAVYLCASSLDGPSSSEKLFFGSGTQLSVL.

In nucleotides, the CDR3 is TGTGCCAGCAGCTTGGAAATCGGACGCTCCCGAGAGACCCAGTACTTC. It encodes CASSLEIGRSRETQYF. The chain couples TRBV5-6 to TRBJ2-5, with no clear D. Germline lookup yields CDR1 SGHDT and CDR2 YYEEEE. V shed 0 bases and J shed 4 bases, with 16 bases lying between them. The CDR3 contains 16 residues.

V gene TRBV10-2 combines with J gene TRBJ2-7; possible D gene TRBD1, 5 bases. The germline CDR1 and CDR2 sequences are WSHSY and SAAADI. Trimming took 4 bases from V and 3 from J, leaving 13 bases between them. The CDR3 runs to 14 residues. CDR3 sequence: CASSAFPGYYEQYF. The CDR3 nucleotides are TGCGCCAGCAGTGCTTTCCCAGGGTACTACGAGCAGTACTTC.